This T cell receptor beta chain was documented in a study of shared clonotypes between healthy human individuals. This clone was found a few times. Donors, healthy HIV-negative adults, lacked recent acute infections or vaccinations. At the deep level, the assay was run. Researchers divided each subset's genomic DNA evenly across several immunoSEQ plates. Repertoires were generated with immunoSEQ multiplex PCR, while TCRdb's copy carries only in-frame clones and drops some. The sample includes about 340,000 clones, over 70% of them seen just once. Sequencing was done on a sample of memory CD4+ T cells sorted from blood. Noted subset: CD45RA-negative fraction. The sequence came from a man younger than 40 in good health.

The CDR3 DNA sequence: TGCAGCGGTGTAACCTACACAGATACGCAGTATTTT. Encoded protein: CSGVTYTDTQYF. The chain is built from TRBV29-1 and TRBJ2-3, with D uncertain. The germline CDR1 and CDR2 sequences are SQVTM and ANQGSEA. The length of the CDR3 is 12 residues. Deletions cut 7 bases from V and 2 bases from J, with 10 bases between.